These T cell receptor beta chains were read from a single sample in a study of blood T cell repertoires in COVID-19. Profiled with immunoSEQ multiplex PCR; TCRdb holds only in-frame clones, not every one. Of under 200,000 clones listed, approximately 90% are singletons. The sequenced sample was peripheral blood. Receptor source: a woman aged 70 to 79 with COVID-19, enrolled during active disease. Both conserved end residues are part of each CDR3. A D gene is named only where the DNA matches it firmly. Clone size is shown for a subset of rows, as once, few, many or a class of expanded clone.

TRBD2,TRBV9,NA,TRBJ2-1,TGTGCCAGCAGCGTAGGGCCTAGCGGGGGGAATGAGCAGTTCTTC,CASSVGPSGGNEQFF
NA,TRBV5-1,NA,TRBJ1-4,TGCGCCAGCAGCTTGGGGTTCGGGATTTCTAATGAAAAACTGTTTTTT,CASSLGFGISNEKLFF
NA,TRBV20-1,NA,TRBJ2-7,TGCAGTGCTGGGTACCCTAGCGAGCAGTACTTC,CSAGYPSEQYF
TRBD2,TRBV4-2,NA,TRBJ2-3,TGTGCCAGCAGCCAAACACCGTTAGCGGGGGTTCCAGATACGCAGTATTTT,CASSQTPLAGVPDTQYF
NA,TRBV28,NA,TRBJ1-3,TGTGCCAGCAGTTTACAGCGTGGAAACACCATATATTTT,CASSLQRGNTIYF
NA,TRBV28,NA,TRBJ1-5,TGTGCCAGCAGGATAAGAGGTAGCAATCAGCCCCAGCATTTT,CASRIRGSNQPQHF
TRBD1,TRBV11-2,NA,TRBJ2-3,TGTGCCAGCAGCGCACACAGGGGCCTGGATACGCAGTATTTT,CASSAHRGLDTQYF
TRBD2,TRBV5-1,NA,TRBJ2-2,TGCGCCAGCAGCTTCGAACCACTAGCGGGGGACACCGGGGAGCTGTTTTTT,CASSFEPLAGDTGELFF
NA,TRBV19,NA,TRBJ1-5,TGTGCCACCAGCGCGCGGAATAGCAATCAGCCCCAGCATTTT,CATSARNSNQPQHF
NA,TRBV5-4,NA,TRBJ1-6,TGTGCCAGCAGCCTACCCGGGGCACCCCTCCACTTT,CASSLPGAPLHF
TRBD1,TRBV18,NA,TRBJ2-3,TGTGCCAGCTCACCGTCAGGGGGCGCAGATACGCAGTATTTT,CASSPSGGADTQYF
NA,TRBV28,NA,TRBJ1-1,TGTGCCAGCAGTTTATCAGGGAATACTGAAGCTTTCTTT,CASSLSGNTEAFF
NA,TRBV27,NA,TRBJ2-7,TGTGCCAGCAGTGGGGTAGGGGGCGAGCAGTACTTC,CASSGVGGEQYF
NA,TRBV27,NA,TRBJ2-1,TGTGCCAGCAGTTTAATACTCCAGGGCACCTACAATGAGCAGTTCTTC,CASSLILQGTYNEQFF
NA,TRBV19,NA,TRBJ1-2,TGTGCCAGTAGTATCTCGACAGGCCTGGGTGGCTACACCTTC,CASSISTGLGGYTF
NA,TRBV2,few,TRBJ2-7,TGTGCCAGCAGTTTCACAGGGTACGAGCAGTACTTC,CASSFTGYEQYF
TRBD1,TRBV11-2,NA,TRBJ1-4,TGTGCCAGCAGCTCAACAGGGGTGGTTGGTGAAAAACTGTTTTTT,CASSSTGVVGEKLFF
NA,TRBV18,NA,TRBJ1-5,TGTGCCAGCTCACCACCGGGGGGACAGCCCCAGCATTTT,CASSPPGGQPQHF
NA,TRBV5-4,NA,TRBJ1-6,TGTGCCAGCAGCCCGGGACTGGCCAATTCACCCCTCCACTTT,CASSPGLANSPLHF
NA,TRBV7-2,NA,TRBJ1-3,TGTGCCAGCAGCTTTACCGGGAACACCATATATTTT,CASSFTGNTIYF
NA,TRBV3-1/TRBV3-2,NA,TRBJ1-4,TGTGCTTCTAATCGAGGTGCAACTAATGAAAAACTGTTTTTT,CASNRGATNEKLFF
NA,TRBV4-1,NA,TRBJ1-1,TGCGCCAGCAGCCAAGATACGGGAAGAAACACTGAAGCTTTCTTT,CASSQDTGRNTEAFF
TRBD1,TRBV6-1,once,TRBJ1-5,TGTGCCAGCAGTGAAGTCCCACCCGGGACAGGGGTACAACGGCCCCAGCATTTT,CASSEVPPGTGVQRPQHF
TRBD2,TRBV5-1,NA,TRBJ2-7,TGCGCCAGCAGCTTGGGAAGCGGGGGGTACGAGCAGTACTTC,CASSLGSGGYEQYF
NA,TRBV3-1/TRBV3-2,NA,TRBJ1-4,TGTGCCAGCAGCCCCCGTCGGGGTGAAAAACTGTTTTTT,CASSPRRGEKLFF
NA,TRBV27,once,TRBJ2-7,TGTGCCAGCAGTTTATCGATATTACAGAGCTCCTACGAGCAGTACTTC,CASSLSILQSSYEQYF
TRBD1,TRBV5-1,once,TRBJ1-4,TGCGCCAGCAGCCCCACCGGGACAGGGAATGAAAAACTGTTTTTT,CASSPTGTGNEKLFF
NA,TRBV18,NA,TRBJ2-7,TGTGCCAGCTCACCACTGGGTGGACTGAACGAGCAGTACTTC,CASSPLGGLNEQYF
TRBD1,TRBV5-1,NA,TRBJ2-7,TGCGCCAGCAGTTCGGACAGGGGGTTGGGGTCCTACGAGCAGTACTTC,CASSSDRGLGSYEQYF
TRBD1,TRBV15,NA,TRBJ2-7,TGTGCCACCAGTCCGGGACAGGTTTCGTACGAGCAGTACTTC,CATSPGQVSYEQYF
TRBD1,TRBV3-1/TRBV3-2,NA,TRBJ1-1,TGTGCCAGCAGCGCGACAGGGGACACTGAAGCTTTCTTT,CASSATGDTEAFF
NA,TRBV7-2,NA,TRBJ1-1,TGTGCCAGCAGCTTTACAGAGAACACTGAAGCTTTCTTT,CASSFTENTEAFF
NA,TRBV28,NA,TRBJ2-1,TGTGCCAGCAGTTTTTTGTCAGCGTACAATGAGCAGTTCTTC,CASSFLSAYNEQFF
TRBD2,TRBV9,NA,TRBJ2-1,TGTGCCAGCAGCCCCCAAATGACTAGCGGGGTCCGCAATGAGCAGTTCTTC,CASSPQMTSGVRNEQFF
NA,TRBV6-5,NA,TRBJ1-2,TGTGCCAGCAGGGTGAGGGCGGGTGGTAGCGGCTACACCTTC,CASRVRAGGSGYTF
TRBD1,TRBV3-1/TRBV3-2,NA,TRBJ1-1,TGTGCCAGCAGCCGAAAGACAGGGGAGGCTTTCTTT,CASSRKTGEAFF
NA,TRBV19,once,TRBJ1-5,TGTGCCAGTAGTATTCAGTCCGTTCAGCCCCAGCATTTT,CASSIQSVQPQHF
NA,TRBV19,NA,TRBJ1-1,TGTGCCAGTAGTGCGACAGCGAACACTGAAGCTTTCTTT,CASSATANTEAFF
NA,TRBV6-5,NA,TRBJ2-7,TGTGCCAGCAGTTTTGGAGGGTTCGAGCAGTACTTC,CASSFGGFEQYF
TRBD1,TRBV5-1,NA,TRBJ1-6,TGCGCCAGCAGCTCTGACAGGGCGAGATCACCCCTCCACTTT,CASSSDRARSPLHF
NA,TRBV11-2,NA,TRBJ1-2,TGTGCCAGCAGCGCACATACGGGCTACACCTTC,CASSAHTGYTF
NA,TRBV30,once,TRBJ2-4,TGTGCCTGGAGTGTACAAGGACGGGGCATTCAGTACTTC,CAWSVQGRGIQYF
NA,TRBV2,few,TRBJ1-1,TGTGCCAGCAGTGATTTGGGGGCGCCAAACACTGAAGCTTTCTTT,CASSDLGAPNTEAFF
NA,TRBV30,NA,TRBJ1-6,TGTGCCTGGTGGATGGGGGGGAATTCACCCCTCCACTTT,CAWWMGGNSPLHF
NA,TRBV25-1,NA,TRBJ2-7,TGTGCCAGCAGTGAATCCCCATCCTACGAGCAGTACTTC,CASSESPSYEQYF
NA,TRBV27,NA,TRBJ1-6,TGTGCCAGCAGTATCAGGGTCCCTAATTCACCCCTCCACTTT,CASSIRVPNSPLHF
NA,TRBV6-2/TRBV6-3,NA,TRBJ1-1,TGTGCCAGCAGTTACCGGGTTGGTGGCACTGAAGCTTTCTTT,CASSYRVGGTEAFF
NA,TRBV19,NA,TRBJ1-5,TGTGCCAGTAGTATCGGGGTACAACAGCCCCAGCATTTT,CASSIGVQQPQHF
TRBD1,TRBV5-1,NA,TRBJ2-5,TGCGCCAGCAGCATAGGACAGGGCCAAGAGACCCAGTACTTC,CASSIGQGQETQYF